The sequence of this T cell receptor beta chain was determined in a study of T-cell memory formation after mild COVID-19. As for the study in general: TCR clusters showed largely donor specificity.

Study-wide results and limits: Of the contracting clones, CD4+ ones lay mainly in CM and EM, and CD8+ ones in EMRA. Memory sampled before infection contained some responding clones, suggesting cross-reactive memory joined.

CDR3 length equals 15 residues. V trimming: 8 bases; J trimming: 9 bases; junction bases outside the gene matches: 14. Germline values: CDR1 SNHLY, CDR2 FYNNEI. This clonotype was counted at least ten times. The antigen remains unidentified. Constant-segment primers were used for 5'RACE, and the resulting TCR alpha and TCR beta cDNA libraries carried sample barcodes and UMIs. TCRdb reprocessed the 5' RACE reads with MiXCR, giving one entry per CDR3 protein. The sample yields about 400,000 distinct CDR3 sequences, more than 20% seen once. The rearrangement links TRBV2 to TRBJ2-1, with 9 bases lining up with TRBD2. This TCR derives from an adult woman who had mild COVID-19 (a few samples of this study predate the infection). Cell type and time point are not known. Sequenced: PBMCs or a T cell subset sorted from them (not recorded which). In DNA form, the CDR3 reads TGTGCCAGCGGCCTGTTCGCGGGAGGGCACGGTGAGCAGTTCTTC. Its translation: CASGLFAGGHGEQFF. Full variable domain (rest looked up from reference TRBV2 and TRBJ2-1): EPEVTQTPSHQVTQMGQEVILRCVPISNHLYFYWYRQILGQKVEFLVSFYNNEISEKSEIFDDQFSVERPDGSNFTLKIRSTKLEDSAMYFCASGLFAGGHGEQFFGPGTRLTVL.